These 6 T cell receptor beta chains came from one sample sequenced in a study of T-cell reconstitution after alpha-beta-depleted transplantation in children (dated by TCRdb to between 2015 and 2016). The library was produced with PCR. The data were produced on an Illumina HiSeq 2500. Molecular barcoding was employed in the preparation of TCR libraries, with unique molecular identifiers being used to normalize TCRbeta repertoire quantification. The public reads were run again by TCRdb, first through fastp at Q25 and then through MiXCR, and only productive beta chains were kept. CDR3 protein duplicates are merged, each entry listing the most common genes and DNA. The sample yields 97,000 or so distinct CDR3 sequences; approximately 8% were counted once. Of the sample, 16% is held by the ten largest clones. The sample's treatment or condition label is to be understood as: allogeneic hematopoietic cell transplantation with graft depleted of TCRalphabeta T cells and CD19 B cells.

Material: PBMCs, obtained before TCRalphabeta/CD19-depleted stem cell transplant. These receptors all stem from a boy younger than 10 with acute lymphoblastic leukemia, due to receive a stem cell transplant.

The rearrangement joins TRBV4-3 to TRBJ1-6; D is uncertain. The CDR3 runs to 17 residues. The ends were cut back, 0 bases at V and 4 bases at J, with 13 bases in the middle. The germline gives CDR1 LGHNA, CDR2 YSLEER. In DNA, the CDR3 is TGCGCCAGCAGCCAAGATCTTACAGAAGTATATAATTCACCCCTCCACTTT. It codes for CASSQDLTEVYNSPLHF.

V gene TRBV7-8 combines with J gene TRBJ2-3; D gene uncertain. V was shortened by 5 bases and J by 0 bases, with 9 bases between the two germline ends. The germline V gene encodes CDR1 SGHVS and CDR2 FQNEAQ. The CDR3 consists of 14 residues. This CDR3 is CASSRHRSTDTQYF. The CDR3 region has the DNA TGTGCCAGCAGCCGGCACCGGAGCACAGATACGCAGTATTTT.

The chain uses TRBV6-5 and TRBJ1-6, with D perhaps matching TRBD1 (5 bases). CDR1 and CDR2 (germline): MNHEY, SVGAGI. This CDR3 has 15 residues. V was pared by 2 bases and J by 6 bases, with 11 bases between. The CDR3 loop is CASSYEGESNSPLHF. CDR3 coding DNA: TGTGCCAGCAGTTACGAAGGGGAGAGTAATTCACCCCTCCACTTT.

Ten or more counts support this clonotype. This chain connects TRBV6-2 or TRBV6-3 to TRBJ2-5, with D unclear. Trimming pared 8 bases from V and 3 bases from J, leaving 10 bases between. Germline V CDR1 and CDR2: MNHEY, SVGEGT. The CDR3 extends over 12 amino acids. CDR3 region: CASSPGEETQYF. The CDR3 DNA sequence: TGTGCCAGCTCACCCGGCGAAGAGACCCAGTACTTC.

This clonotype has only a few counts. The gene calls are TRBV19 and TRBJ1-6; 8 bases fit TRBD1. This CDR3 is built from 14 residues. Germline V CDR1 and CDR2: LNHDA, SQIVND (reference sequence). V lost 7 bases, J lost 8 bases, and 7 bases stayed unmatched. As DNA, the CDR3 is TGTGCCAGTATGGGACAGGAGGCGGATTCACCCCTCCACTTT. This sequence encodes CASMGQEADSPLHF. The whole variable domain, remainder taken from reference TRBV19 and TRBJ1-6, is DGGITQSPKYLFRKEGQNVTLSCEQNLNHDAMYWYRQDPGQGLRLIYYSQIVNDFQKGDIAEGYSVSREKKESFPLTVTSAQKNPTAFYLCASMGQEADSPLHFGNGTRLTVT.

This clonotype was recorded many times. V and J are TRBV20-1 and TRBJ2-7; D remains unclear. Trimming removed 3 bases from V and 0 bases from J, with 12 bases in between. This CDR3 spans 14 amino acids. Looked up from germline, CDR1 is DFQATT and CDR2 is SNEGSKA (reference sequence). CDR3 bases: TGCAGTGCTAGCCGGCAGTCGCTCTCCTACGAGCAGTACTTC. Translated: CSASRQSLSYEQYF.